Below are 21 T cell receptor beta chains sequenced from a single sample in a study of T cells in Graves' hyperthyroidism and ophthalmopathy. There were TCR beta CDR3 regions amplified from RNA transcripts. HTBI primers were used for first-round RT-PCR of the TCR CDR3. TCRdb reprocessed the multiplex PCR reads with MiXCR, giving one entry per CDR3 protein. The profile covers hundreds of thousands of distinct CDR3 sequences, with around 21% appearing a single time and 34% taken by the ten largest. Sample: blood. The source is a man younger than 45 with Graves' ophthalmopathy.

This clonotype was counted a few times. V usage is TRBV12-3 or TRBV12-4 and J usage is TRBJ2-1; a possible D gene is TRBD1 (6 bases). There are 14 residues in the CDR3. Trimming pared 8 bases from V and 4 bases from J, leaving 15 bases between. Here the CDR3 reads CASSPWDTYNEQFF. CDR3 nucleotides: TGTGCCAGCTCACCTTGGGACACATACAATGAGCAGTTCTTC.

This clonotype was observed many times. The chain links TRBV11-2 to TRBJ2-5, with 10 bases lining up with TRBD1. The V gene end was trimmed by 6 bases and the J gene end by 3 bases; junction bases not matched to a gene: 7. The germline V gene has CDR1 SGHAT and CDR2 FQNNGV. The CDR3 runs to 15 residues. DNA of the CDR3: TGTGCCAGCAGATCCACGACAGGGGGCGAAGAGACCCAGTACTTC. Translating gives CASRSTTGGEETQYF.

The chain couples TRBV4-2 to TRBJ2-7; maybe TRBD2 (6 bases). V lost 0 bases, J lost 3 bases, and 12 bases lay in between. Germline CDR1 reads LGHNA; CDR2 reads YNFKEQ. The CDR3 sequence is 15 residues long. The DNA for the CDR3 is TGTGCCAGCAGCCAAGATAGCGAGCGGGTCTACGAGCAGTACTTC. It codes for CASSQDSERVYEQYF.

The gene calls are TRBV7-2 and TRBJ2-1; tentative D call: TRBD1 (8 bases). Trimming removed 4 bases from V and 2 bases from J, with 15 bases in between. CDR3 size: 16 residues. The germline gives CDR1 SGHTA, CDR2 FQGNSA. DNA of the CDR3: TGTGCCAGCAGCTCAGGGGGCGGGAGAACCTACAATGAGCAGTTCTTC. This sequence encodes CASSSGGGRTYNEQFF.

The V and J genes are TRBV28 and TRBJ2-5; weak D call: TRBD2 (6 bases). Germline V lookup: CDR1 MDHEN, CDR2 SYDVKM. V dropped 2 bases and J dropped 3 bases, with 13 bases sitting between them. This CDR3 comprises 15 residues. The CDR3 DNA is TGTGCCAGCAGTTTAGGAGGGGCTCTAAAAGAGACCCAGTACTTC. It is translated as CASSLGGALKETQYF.

V usage is TRBV27 and J usage is TRBJ1-2, with 9 bases matching TRBD1. The CDR3 sequence is 16 residues long. Germline V CDR1 and CDR2: MNHEY, SMNVEV (reference sequence). V shed 5 bases and J 8 bases; nucleotides not matched to a gene: 15. The CDR3 nucleotides are TGTGCCAGCAGTCGTACCCCCCCACAGGGGGCGGAGGGCTACACCTTC. This sequence encodes CASSRTPPQGAEGYTF.

V is TRBV6-1 and J is TRBJ2-1; TRBD2 is a possible D gene (6 bases). CDR3 length: 14 amino acids. CDR1 is MNHNS and CDR2 is SASEGT in the germline V gene. V was clipped by 6 bases and J by 7 bases, with 16 bases between them. CDR3 sequence (DNA): TGTGCCAGCAGATCGGGAGATAGGAAAAATGAGCAGTTCTTC. This gives the protein CASRSGDRKNEQFF.

The table lists this clonotype with a few counts. The rearrangement uses TRBV10-2 and TRBJ2-7; possibly TRBD2 for D (5 bases). This CDR3 spans 14 amino acids. Germline V lookup: CDR1 WSHSY, CDR2 SAAADI. Between the trimmed V and J ends, which lost 7 bases and 0 bases, there was a span of 13 bases. As DNA, the CDR3 is TGCGCCAGCACTGGAGGAGGTAGCTCCTACGAGCAGTACTTC. This codes for CASTGGGSSYEQYF.

This chain joins TRBV20-1 and TRBJ1-4; 9 nucleotides match TRBD1. Per germline, CDR1 DFQATT and CDR2 SNEGSKA (reference sequence). With V trimmed by 5 bases and J by 7 bases, 8 bases remained unmatched. This CDR3 has 14 amino acids. The CDR3 loop reads CSAAGQGPGEKLFF. The CDR3 DNA is TGCAGTGCTGCGGGACAGGGTCCCGGTGAAAAACTGTTTTTT.

This clonotype was observed many times. The chain carries TRBV5-1 and TRBJ2-7; 10 nucleotides match TRBD2. Germline lookup yields CDR1 SGHRS and CDR2 YFSETQ. The ends lost 4 bases at V and 4 bases at J; junction bases unmatched: 8. The CDR3 has 15 amino acids. CDR3 in amino acids: CASSLGLAGEYEQYF. In nucleotides, the CDR3 is TGCGCCAGCAGCCTTGGGCTAGCGGGAGAATACGAGCAGTACTTC. The entire variable domain, with the rest obtained from reference TRBV5-1 and TRBJ2-7, is as follows: KAGVTQTPRYLIKTRGQQVTLSCSPISGHRSVSWYQQTPGQGLQFLFEYFSETQRNKGNFPGRFSGRQFSNSRSEMNVSTLELGDSALYLCASSLGLAGEYEQYFGPGTRLTVT.

This clonotype was observed at least ten times. The chain joins TRBV30 to TRBJ1-2, with unresolved D. This CDR3 has 13 amino acids. V lost 4 bases and J 8 bases, leaving 17 bases between the germline ends. Germline CDR1 is GTSNPN and CDR2 is SVGIG (reference sequence). The CDR3 sequence is CAWISTEAGGYTF. Written as DNA, the CDR3 is TGTGCCTGGATCTCTACGGAGGCGGGAGGCTACACCTTC.

This rearrangement joins TRBV24-1 to TRBJ2-1; D unclear. Per the germline V gene, CDR1 is KGHDR and CDR2 is SFDVKD. The CDR3 consists of 12 residues. The germline V and J ends were trimmed by 1 base and 5 bases, with 2 bases remaining between them. CDR3 bases: TGTGCCACCAGTGATTTCAACAATGAGCAGTTCTTC. It yields the protein CATSDFNNEQFF.

This clonotype was seen many times. The chain links TRBV28 to TRBJ1-1; unclear D gene. Trimming stripped 1 base from V and 2 bases from J, with 11 bases between. CDR1 and CDR2 (germline): MDHEN, SYDVKM. The CDR3 is 15 amino acids. The CDR3 nucleotides are TGTGCCAGCAGTTTATTAGGCAGGCTTAACACTGAAGCTTTCTTT. It codes for CASSLLGRLNTEAFF.

Only a few counts were recorded for this clonotype. The J gene is TRBJ1-1, the V gene TRBV29-1; a possible D gene is TRBD1 (5 bases). V gave up 7 bases and J gave up 5 bases, with 26 bases separating them. Per the germline V gene, CDR1 is SQVTM and CDR2 is ANQGSEA. The CDR3 is 16 amino acids. CDR3 amino acids: CSARVRAEGIITEAFF. CDR3 nucleotide sequence: TGCAGCGCTAGAGTCAGGGCGGAGGGGATTATTACTGAAGCTTTCTTT.

This clonotype was recorded many times. This rearrangement joins TRBV11-1 to TRBJ2-7, with 9 positions matching TRBD1. CDR1 SGHAT and CDR2 FQDESV come from the germline V gene (reference sequence). Trimming removed 5 bases from V and 3 bases from J; junction bases left unmatched: 8. The CDR3 is made up of 15 amino acids. CDR3 coding DNA: TGTGCCAGCAGCAATTATCCGGGACAGGGCTACGAGCAGTACTTC. It specifies CASSNYPGQGYEQYF.

This clonotype appeared once. The genes are TRBV19 and TRBJ2-5; TRBD2 matches at 9 bases. There are 16 residues in the CDR3. Germline assignment: CDR1 LNHDA and CDR2 SQIVND (reference sequence). With V trimmed by 1 base and J by 5 bases, 8 bases remained unmatched. CDR3 sequence reads: CASSIVAGGPVETQYF. CDR3 DNA: TGTGCCAGTAGTATAGTGGCGGGAGGGCCGGTGGAGACCCAGTACTTC.

This chain joins TRBV20-1 and TRBJ2-5; a weak D match, TRBD2 (6 bases). V was shortened by 5 bases and J by 1 base, with 14 bases between the two germline ends. This CDR3 is 14 amino acids long. Germline lookup yields CDR1 DFQATT and CDR2 SNEGSKA (reference sequence). The CDR3 DNA reads as TGCAGTGCTCAGATAGCGGATATCCAAGAGACCCAGTACTTC. Its translation is CSAQIADIQETQYF.

V gene TRBV29-1 combines with J gene TRBJ2-1; 9 bases match TRBD2. CDR3 length equals 15 residues. CDR1 is SQVTM and CDR2 is ANQGSEA in the germline V gene. Unmatched junction bases numbered 10, after V lost 2 bases and J lost 8 bases. CDR3 nucleotide sequence: TGCAGCGTTGAACTGCCGACTAGCGGTCCCGATGAGCAGTTCTTC. It codes for CSVELPTSGPDEQFF.

This clonotype was detected many times. The rearrangement joins TRBV20-1 to TRBJ1-4; TRBD1 is a possible D gene (5 bases). The CDR3 is made up of 15 amino acids. CDR1 DFQATT and CDR2 SNEGSKA come from the germline V gene (reference sequence). The ends were cut back, 4 bases at V and 8 bases at J, with 20 bases in the middle. CDR3 region: CSANNFGAHPEKLFF. CDR3 nucleotides: TGCAGTGCTAATAATTTTGGGGCGCACCCCGAAAAACTGTTTTTT.

J is TRBJ1-1 and V is TRBV20-1; D is perhaps TRBD1 (6 bases). V was cut by 4 bases and J by 5 bases, with 17 bases left in between. The CDR3 extends over 14 amino acids. CDR1 is DFQATT, CDR2 SNEGSKA, per germline (reference sequence). The CDR3 region is CSATRGGGGTEAFF. DNA for the CDR3: TGCAGTGCTACCAGAGGGGGGGGGGGGACTGAAGCTTTCTTT.

The sample holds a few counts of this clonotype. Just one base apart from a much larger clone, this may be a read error. The chain recombines TRBV30 with TRBJ1-2; 9 nucleotides line up with TRBD1. CDR1 and CDR2 from the germline V gene are GTSNPN and SVGIG (reference sequence). Unmatched junction bases numbered 7, after V lost 0 bases and J lost 8 bases. The CDR3 loop spans 14 amino acids. The CDR3 DNA reads as TGTGCCTGGAGTGTACCGGGACAGGGAGGCGGCTACACCTTC. Its translation is CAWSVPGQGGGYTF. The full variable domain, rest sourced from reference TRBV30 and TRBJ1-2, is SQTIHQWPATLVQPVGSPLSLECTVEGTSNPNLYWYRQAAGRGLQLLFYSVGIGQISSEVPQNLSASRPQDRQFILSSKKLLLSDSGFYLCAWSVPGQGGGYTFGSGTRLTVV.